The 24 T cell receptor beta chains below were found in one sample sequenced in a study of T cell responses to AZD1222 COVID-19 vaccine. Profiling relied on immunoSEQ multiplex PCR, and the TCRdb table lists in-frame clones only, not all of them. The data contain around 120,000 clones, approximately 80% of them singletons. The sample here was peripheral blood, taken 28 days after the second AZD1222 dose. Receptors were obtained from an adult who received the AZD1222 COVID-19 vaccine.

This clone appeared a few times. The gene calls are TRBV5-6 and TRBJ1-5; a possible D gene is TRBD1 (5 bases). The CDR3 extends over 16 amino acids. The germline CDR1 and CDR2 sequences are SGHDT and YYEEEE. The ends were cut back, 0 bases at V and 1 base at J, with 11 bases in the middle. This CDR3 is CASSLAQGMSNQPQHF. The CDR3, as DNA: TGTGCCAGCAGCTTGGCCCAGGGTATGAGCAATCAGCCCCAGCATTTT.

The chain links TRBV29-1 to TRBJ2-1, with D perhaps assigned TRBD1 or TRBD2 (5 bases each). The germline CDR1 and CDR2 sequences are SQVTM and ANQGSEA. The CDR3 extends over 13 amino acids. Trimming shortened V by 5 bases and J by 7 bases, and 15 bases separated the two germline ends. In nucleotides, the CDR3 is TGCAGCGTTCCGGGGCGAAAGAATAATGAGCAGTTCTTC. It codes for CSVPGRKNNEQFF.

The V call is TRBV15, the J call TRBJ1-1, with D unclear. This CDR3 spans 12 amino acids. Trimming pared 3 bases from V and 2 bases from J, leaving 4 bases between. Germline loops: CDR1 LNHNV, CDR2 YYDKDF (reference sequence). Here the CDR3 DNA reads TGTGCCACCAGCAGTTACAACACTGAAGCTTTCTTT. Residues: CATSSYNTEAFF.

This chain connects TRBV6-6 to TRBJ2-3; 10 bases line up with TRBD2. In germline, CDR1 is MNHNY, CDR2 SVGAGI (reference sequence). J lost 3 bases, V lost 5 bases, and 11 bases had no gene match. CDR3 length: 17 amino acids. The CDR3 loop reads CASSPDLAGGVTDTQYF. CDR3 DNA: TGTGCCAGCAGTCCTGATTTAGCGGGGGGTGTTACAGATACGCAGTATTTT.

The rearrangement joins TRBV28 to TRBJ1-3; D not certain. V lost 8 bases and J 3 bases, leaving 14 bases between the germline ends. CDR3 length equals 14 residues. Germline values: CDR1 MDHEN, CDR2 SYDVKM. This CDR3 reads CASASGSLGNTIYF. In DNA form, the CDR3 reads TGTGCCAGCGCCTCGGGCAGCCTTGGAAACACCATATATTTT.

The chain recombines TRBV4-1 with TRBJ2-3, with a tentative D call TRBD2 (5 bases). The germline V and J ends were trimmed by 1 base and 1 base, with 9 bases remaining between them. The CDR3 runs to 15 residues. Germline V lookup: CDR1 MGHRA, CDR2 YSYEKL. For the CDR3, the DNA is TGCGCCAGCAGCCAAGCTCGCGGGCGCACAGATACGCAGTATTTT. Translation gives CASSQARGRTDTQYF.

The CDR3 protein is CASSAGWAGNTEAFF. CDR3 nucleotide sequence: TGTGCCAGCAGCGCAGGTTGGGCGGGGAACACTGAAGCTTTCTTT. This chain connects TRBV7-9 to TRBJ1-1, with unresolved D. Germline CDR1 and CDR2: SEHNR and FQNEAQ (reference sequence). The CDR3 has 15 residues. The germline V and J ends were trimmed by 5 bases and 1 base, with 14 bases remaining between them.

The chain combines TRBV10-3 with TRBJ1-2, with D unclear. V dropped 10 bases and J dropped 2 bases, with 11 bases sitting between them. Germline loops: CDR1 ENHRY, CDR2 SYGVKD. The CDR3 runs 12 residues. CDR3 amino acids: CATMTQNYGYTF. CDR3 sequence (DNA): TGTGCCACTATGACACAAAACTATGGCTACACCTTC.

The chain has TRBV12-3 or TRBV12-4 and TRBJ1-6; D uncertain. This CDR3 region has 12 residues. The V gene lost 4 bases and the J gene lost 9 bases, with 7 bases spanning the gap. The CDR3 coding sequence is TGTGCCAGCAGTTCTGGCGGTTCACCCCTCCACTTT. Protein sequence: CASSSGGSPLHF.

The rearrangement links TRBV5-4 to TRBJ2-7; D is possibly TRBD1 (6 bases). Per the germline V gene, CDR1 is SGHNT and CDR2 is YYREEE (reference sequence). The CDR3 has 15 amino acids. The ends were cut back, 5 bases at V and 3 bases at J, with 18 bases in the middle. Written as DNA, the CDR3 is TGTGCCAGCAGAAACTACAGGGAAGAAAACTACGAGCAGTACTTC. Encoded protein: CASRNYREENYEQYF.

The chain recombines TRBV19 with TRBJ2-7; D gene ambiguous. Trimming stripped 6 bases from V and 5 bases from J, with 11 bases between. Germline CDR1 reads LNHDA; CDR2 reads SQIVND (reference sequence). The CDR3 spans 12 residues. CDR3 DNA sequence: TGTGCCAGTAGGGGTGCTTTAAACGAGCAGTACTTC. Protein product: CASRGALNEQYF.

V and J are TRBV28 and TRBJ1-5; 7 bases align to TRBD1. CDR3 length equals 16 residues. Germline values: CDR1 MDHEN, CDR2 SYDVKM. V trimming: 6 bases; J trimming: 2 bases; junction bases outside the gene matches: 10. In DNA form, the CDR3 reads TGTGCCAGCAGCTCCCGGAGGGGGCGGGGCAATCAGCCCCAGCATTTT. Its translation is CASSSRRGRGNQPQHF.

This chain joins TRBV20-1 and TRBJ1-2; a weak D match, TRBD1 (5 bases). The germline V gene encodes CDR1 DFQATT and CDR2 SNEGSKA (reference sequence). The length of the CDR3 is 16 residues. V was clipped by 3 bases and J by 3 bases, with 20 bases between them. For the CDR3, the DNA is TGCAGTGCTAGTATAGTGGGGCAGGGCAGCGACTATGGCTACACCTTC. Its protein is CSASIVGQGSDYGYTF.

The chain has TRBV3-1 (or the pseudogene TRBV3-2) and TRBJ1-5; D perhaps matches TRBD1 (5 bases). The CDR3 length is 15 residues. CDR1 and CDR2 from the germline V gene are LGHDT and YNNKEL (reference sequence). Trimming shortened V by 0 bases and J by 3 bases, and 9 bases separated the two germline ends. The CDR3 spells CASSQEGRPNQPQHF. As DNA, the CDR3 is TGTGCCAGCAGCCAAGAGGGACGGCCCAATCAGCCCCAGCATTTT.

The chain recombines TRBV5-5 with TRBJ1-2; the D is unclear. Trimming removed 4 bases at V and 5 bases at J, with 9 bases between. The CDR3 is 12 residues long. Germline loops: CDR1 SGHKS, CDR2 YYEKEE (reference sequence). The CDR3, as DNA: TGTGCCAGCAGCACTGACCAGTATGGCTACACCTTC. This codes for CASSTDQYGYTF.

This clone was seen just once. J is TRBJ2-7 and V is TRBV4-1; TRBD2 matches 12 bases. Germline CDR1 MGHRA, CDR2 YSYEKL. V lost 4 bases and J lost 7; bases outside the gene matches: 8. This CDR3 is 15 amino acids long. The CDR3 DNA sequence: TGCGCCAGCAGCCGCTTACTAGCGGGGGGTATAGAGCAGTACTTC. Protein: CASSRLLAGGIEQYF.

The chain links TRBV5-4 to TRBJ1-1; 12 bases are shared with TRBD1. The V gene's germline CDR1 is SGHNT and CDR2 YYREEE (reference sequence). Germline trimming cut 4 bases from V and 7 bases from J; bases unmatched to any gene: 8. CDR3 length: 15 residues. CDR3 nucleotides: TGTGCCAGCAGCCCGGGGGACAGGGGGCGTATTGAAGCTTTCTTT. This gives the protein CASSPGDRGRIEAFF.

CDR3 DNA sequence: TGTGCCAGTAGTAAGGGTGGCGGCTACACCTTC. Translated: CASSKGGGYTF. This chain uses TRBV19 with TRBJ1-2; D uncertain. V dropped 4 bases and J dropped 8 bases, with 8 bases sitting between them. This CDR3 contains 11 residues. The germline V gene has CDR1 LNHDA and CDR2 SQIVND (reference sequence).

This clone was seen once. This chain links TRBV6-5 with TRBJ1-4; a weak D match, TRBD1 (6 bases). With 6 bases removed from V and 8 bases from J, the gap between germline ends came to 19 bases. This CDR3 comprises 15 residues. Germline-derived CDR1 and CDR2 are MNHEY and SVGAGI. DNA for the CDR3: TGTGCCAGCAGACGCGATACAGGGAAATCGGAAAAACTGTTTTTT. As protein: CASRRDTGKSEKLFF.

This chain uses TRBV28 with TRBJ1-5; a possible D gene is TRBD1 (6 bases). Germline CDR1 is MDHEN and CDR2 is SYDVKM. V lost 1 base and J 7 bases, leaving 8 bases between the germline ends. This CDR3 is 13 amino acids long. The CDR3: CASSLLGGQPQHF. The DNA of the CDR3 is TGTGCCAGCAGTTTATTAGGGGGGCAGCCCCAGCATTTT.

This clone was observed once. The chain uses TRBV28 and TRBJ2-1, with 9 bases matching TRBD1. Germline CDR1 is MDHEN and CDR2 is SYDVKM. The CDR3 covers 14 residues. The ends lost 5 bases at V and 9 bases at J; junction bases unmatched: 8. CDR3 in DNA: TGTGCCAGCAGTCCTTGGACAGGGGATGGTGAGCAGTTCTTC. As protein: CASSPWTGDGEQFF.

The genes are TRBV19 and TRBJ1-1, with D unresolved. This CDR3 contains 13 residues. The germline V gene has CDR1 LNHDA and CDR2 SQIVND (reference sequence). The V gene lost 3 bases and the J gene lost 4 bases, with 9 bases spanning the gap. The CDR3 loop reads CASSIGQFTEAFF. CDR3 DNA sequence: TGTGCCAGTAGTATTGGGCAGTTCACTGAAGCTTTCTTT. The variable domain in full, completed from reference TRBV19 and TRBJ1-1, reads DGGITQSPKYLFRKEGQNVTLSCEQNLNHDAMYWYRQDPGQGLRLIYYSQIVNDFQKGDIAEGYSVSREKKESFPLTVTSAQKNPTAFYLCASSIGQFTEAFFGQGTRLTVV.

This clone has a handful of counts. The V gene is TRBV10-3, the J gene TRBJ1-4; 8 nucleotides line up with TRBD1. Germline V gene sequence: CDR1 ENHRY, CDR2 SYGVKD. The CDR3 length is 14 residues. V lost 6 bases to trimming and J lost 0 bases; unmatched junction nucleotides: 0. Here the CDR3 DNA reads TGTGCCATCAGGGACAGGGCAACTAATGAAAAACTGTTTTTT. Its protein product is CAIRDRATNEKLFF.

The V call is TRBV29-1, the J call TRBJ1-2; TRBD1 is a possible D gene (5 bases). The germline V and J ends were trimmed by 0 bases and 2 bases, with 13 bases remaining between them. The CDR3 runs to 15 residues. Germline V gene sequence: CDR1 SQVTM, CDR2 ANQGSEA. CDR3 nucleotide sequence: TGCAGCGTTGAAGATCGGACACCTAAGAACTATGGCTACACCTTC. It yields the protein CSVEDRTPKNYGYTF. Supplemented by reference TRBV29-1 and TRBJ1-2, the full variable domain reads SAVISQKPSRDICQRGTSLTIQCQVDSQVTMMFWYRQQPGQSLTLIATANQGSEATYESGFVIDKFPISRPNLTFSTLTVSNMSPEDSSIYLCSVEDRTPKNYGYTFGSGTRLTVV.